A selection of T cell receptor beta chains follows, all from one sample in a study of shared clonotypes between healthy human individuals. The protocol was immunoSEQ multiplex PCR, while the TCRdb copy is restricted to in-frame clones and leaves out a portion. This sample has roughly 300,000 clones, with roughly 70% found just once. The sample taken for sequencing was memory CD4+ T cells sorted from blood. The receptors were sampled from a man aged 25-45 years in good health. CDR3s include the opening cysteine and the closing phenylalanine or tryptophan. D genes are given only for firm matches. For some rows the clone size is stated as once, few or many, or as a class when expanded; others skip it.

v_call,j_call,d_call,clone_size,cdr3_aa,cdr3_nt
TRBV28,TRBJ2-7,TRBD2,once,CASTSSGLAGGGVWEQYF,TGTGCCAGCACCTCGTCGGGACTAGCGGGAGGGGGCGTTTGGGAGCAGTACTTC
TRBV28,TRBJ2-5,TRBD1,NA,CASTQTGGFLETQYF,TGTGCCAGCACCCAGACAGGGGGTTTTCTAGAGACCCAGTACTTC
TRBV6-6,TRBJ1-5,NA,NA,CASRSHDRRNQPQHF,TGTGCCAGCAGGTCTCACGACAGGAGAAATCAGCCCCAGCATTTT
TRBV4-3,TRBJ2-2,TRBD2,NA,CASSQGGGTGELFF,TGCGCCAGCAGCCAAGGCGGGGGAACCGGGGAGCTGTTTTTT
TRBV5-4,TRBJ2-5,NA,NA,CASNLGGRAGETQYF,TGTGCCAGCAATCTAGGGGGGAGGGCCGGGGAGACCCAGTACTTC
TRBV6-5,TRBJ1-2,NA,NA,CASSYQSWGGRYGYTF,TGTGCCAGCAGTTACCAAAGCTGGGGGGGGAGATATGGCTACACCTTC
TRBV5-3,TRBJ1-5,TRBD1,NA,CARSLVSDRAQYSNQPQHF,TGTGCCAGAAGCTTGGTATCGGACAGGGCCCAATATAGCAATCAGCCCCAGCATTTT
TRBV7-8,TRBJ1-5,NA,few,CASSLGGYNQPQHF,TGTGCCAGCAGCTTAGGGGGATACAATCAGCCCCAGCATTTT
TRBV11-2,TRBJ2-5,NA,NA,CASTRRPETQYF,TGTGCCAGCACCCGACGCCCCGAGACCCAGTACTTC
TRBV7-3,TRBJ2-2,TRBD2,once,CASSSGLAGYTGELFF,TGTGCCAGCAGCTCGGGACTAGCGGGATACACCGGGGAGCTGTTTTTT
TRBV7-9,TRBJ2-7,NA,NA,CASSLLDSRPEQYF,TGTGCCAGCAGCCTACTGGACAGCCGACCCGAGCAGTACTTC
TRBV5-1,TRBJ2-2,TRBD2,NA,CASTSGLAATNTGELFF,TGCGCCAGCACCTCTGGACTAGCGGCCACGAACACCGGGGAGCTGTTTTTT
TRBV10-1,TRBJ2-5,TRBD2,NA,CASSVRSSGETQYF,TGCGCCAGCAGTGTCCGTTCTAGCGGTGAGACCCAGTACTTC
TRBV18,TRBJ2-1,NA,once,CASSPLRDEQFF,TGTGCCAGCTCACCTCTAAGGGATGAGCAGTTCTTC
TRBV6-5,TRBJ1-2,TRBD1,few,CASGDRGIYGYTF,TGTGCCAGCGGGGACAGGGGGATCTATGGCTACACCTTC
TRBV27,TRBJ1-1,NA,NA,CASGHTGRNTEAFF,TGTGCCAGCGGTCATACAGGGAGGAACACTGAAGCTTTCTTT
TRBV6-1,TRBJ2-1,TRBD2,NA,CASSVLAGTPYNEQFF,TGTGCCAGCAGTGTGCTAGCGGGGACCCCCTACAATGAGCAGTTCTTC
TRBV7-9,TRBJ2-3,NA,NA,CASSLRFSGVTSTDTQYF,TGTGCCAGCAGCTTAAGGTTTTCGGGGGTCACTAGCACAGATACGCAGTATTTT
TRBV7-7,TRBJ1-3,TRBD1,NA,CASSPYLTGAGGNTIYF,TGTGCCAGCAGCCCGTACCTCACAGGGGCGGGTGGAAACACCATATATTTT
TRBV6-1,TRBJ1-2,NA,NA,CASSETQAVISYTF,TGTGCCAGCAGTGAAACACAGGCAGTCATCAGCTACACCTTC
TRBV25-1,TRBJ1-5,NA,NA,CASSESGGPNQPQHF,TGTGCCAGCAGTGAATCCGGCGGACCCAATCAGCCCCAGCATTTT
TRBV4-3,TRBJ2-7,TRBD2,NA,CASSQYLTSGSYEQYF,TGCGCCAGCAGCCAATATCTAACTAGCGGGAGCTACGAGCAGTACTTC
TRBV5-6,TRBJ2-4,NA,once,CASSLDWKNIQYF,TGTGCCAGCAGCTTGGATTGGAAAAACATTCAGTACTTC
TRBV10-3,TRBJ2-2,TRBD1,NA,CATHRTDRGDTGELFF,TGTGCCACCCACCGGACGGACAGGGGAGATACCGGGGAGCTGTTTTTT
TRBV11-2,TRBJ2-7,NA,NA,CASSLVGDLYEQYF,TGTGCCAGCAGCTTAGTAGGTGACCTATACGAGCAGTACTTC
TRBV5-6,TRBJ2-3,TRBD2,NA,CASSLEREGTDTQYF,TGTGCCAGCAGCTTGGAGCGGGAGGGCACAGATACGCAGTATTTT
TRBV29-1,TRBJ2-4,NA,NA,CSGRGWGGETKNIQYF,TGCAGCGGGAGGGGATGGGGGGGCGAAACCAAAAACATTCAGTACTTC
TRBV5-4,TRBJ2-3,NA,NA,CASSLASVAGTDTQYF,TGTGCCAGCAGCTTGGCCTCGGTAGCGGGCACAGATACGCAGTATTTT
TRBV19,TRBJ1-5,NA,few,CASSMRKGTTDQPQHF,TGTGCCAGTAGTATGAGAAAGGGGACCACGGATCAGCCCCAGCATTTT
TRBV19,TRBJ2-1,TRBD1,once,CASSIDPRRGTGRVNEQFF,TGTGCCAGTAGTATAGATCCTCGGCGGGGGACAGGGCGGGTAAATGAGCAGTTCTTC
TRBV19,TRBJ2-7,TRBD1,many,CASSPRTGSSYEQYF,TGTGCCAGTAGCCCGAGGACAGGATCCTCCTACGAGCAGTACTTC
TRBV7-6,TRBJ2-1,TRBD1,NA,CASSPRTGDNEQFF,TGTGCCAGCAGCCCCAGGACAGGGGATAATGAGCAGTTCTTC
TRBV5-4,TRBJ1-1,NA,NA,CASSPRGTGTEAFF,TGTGCCAGCAGCCCCAGGGGAACTGGAACTGAAGCTTTCTTT
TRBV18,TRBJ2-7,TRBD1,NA,CASSPDRAINEQYF,TGTGCCAGCTCACCGGACAGGGCTATAAACGAGCAGTACTTC
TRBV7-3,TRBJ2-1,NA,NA,CASSSRGSYNEQFF,TGTGCCAGCAGCTCTAGGGGGTCCTACAATGAGCAGTTCTTC
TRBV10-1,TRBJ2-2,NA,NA,CASSDPSRAGELFF,TGCGCCAGCAGTGACCCTAGTAGGGCCGGGGAGCTGTTTTTT
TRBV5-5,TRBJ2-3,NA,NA,CASRPTPSASTDTQYF,TGTGCCAGCAGACCCACACCTAGCGCCAGCACAGATACGCAGTATTTT
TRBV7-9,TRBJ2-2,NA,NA,CASSFLAKSGELFF,TGTGCCAGCAGCTTTCTTGCGAAGTCCGGGGAGCTGTTTTTT
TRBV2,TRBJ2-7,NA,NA,CASKTAYEQYF,TGTGCCAGCAAGACAGCATACGAGCAGTACTTC
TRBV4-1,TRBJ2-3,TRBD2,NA,CASSRPVGQREATDTQYF,TGCGCCAGCAGCCGCCCAGTGGGCCAGCGGGAGGCCACAGATACGCAGTATTTT
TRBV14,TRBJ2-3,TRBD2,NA,CASSHRAGALTDTQYF,TGTGCCAGCAGCCACCGGGCGGGAGCCCTCACAGATACGCAGTATTTT
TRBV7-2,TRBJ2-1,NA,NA,CASRQGENEQFF,TGTGCCAGCAGACAAGGGGAGAATGAGCAGTTCTTC
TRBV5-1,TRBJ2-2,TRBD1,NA,CASSKGSGTGVPGGELFF,TGCGCCAGCAGCAAGGGGTCCGGGACAGGGGTCCCCGGCGGGGAGCTGTTTTTT
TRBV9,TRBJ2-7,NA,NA,CASSARGAPPAEQYF,TGTGCCAGCAGCGCCCGTGGGGCACCCCCGGCGGAGCAGTACTTC
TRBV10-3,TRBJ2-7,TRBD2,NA,CAISGTHLLAGVENEQYF,TGTGCCATCAGTGGCACCCACTTACTAGCGGGAGTTGAAAACGAGCAGTACTTC
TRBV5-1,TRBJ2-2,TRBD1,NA,CASSGNRGGGELFF,TGCGCCAGCAGCGGTAACAGGGGCGGCGGGGAGCTGTTTTTT
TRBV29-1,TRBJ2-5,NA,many,CSVDRGTETQYF,TGCAGCGTTGATAGGGGGACCGAGACCCAGTACTTC
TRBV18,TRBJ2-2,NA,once,CASSPGLKELFF,TGTGCCAGCTCACCCGGGCTGAAGGAGCTGTTTTTT
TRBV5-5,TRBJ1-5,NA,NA,CASSWGEDRSNQPQHF,TGTGCCAGCAGCTGGGGGGAGGACAGAAGCAATCAGCCCCAGCATTTT
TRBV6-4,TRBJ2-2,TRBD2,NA,CASSPGTSGRGRTGELFF,TGTGCCAGCAGTCCCGGGACTAGCGGGAGAGGTAGGACCGGGGAGCTGTTTTTT
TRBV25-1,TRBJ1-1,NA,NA,CASRLLGSGREGDTEAFF,TGTGCCAGCAGACTCCTCGGGTCCGGCAGGGAAGGGGACACTGAAGCTTTCTTT
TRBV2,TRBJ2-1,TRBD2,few,CARSSGRNNEQFF,TGTGCCAGATCTAGCGGGAGAAACAATGAGCAGTTCTTC
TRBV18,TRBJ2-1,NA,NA,CASSRSWGSYNEQFF,TGTGCCAGCTCACGAAGTTGGGGTTCCTACAATGAGCAGTTCTTC
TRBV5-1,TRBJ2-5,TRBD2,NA,CASSWPGGGGGETQYF,TGCGCCAGCAGCTGGCCCGGCGGGGGGGGCGGCGAGACCCAGTACTTC
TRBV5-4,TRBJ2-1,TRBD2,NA,CASSLAGGPGNEQFF,TGTGCCAGCAGCTTGGCGGGAGGGCCTGGAAATGAGCAGTTCTTC
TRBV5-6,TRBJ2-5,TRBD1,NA,CASSRTGGGEETQYF,TGTGCCAGCAGTCGGACAGGGGGCGGTGAGGAGACCCAGTACTTC
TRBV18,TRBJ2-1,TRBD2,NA,CASSEASGRDEQFF,TGTGCCAGCTCCGAAGCTAGCGGGAGAGACGAGCAGTTCTTC
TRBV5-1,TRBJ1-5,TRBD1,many,CASSLAVTGDNQPQHF,TGCGCCAGCAGCTTGGCCGTGACAGGGGACAATCAGCCCCAGCATTTT
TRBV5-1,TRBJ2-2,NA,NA,CASSPPGLSTGELFF,TGCGCCAGCAGCCCCCCGGGGCTCTCCACCGGGGAGCTGTTTTTT